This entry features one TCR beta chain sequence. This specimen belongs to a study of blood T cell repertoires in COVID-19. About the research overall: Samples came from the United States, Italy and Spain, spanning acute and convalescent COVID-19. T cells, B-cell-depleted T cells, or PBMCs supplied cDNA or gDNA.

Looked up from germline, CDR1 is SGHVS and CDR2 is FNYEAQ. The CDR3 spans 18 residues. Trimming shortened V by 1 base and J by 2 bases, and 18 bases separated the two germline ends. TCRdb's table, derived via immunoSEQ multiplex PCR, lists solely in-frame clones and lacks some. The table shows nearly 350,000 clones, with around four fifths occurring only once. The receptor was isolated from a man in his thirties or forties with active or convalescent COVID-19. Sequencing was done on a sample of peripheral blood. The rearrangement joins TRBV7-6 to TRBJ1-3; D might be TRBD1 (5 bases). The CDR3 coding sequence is TGTGCCAGCAGCTTAGTTTTTTCACAGGCAAAAACTGGAAACACCATATATTTT. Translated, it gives CASSLVFSQAKTGNTIYF.